This T cell receptor (beta chain) was profiled in a study of T cell responses to AZD1222 COVID-19 vaccine. There are 18 residues in the CDR3. The germline V gene has CDR1 LGHDT and CDR2 YNNKEL (reference sequence). Trimming removed 4 bases from V and 0 bases from J; junction bases left unmatched: 5. Sequencing was performed with immunoSEQ multiplex PCR; in TCRdb, only in-frame clones are kept and a portion is missing. The sample includes about 85,000 clones, 88% seen only once; the top ten take roughly 15%. Sequenced here: peripheral blood, sampled on day 0 of AZD1222 vaccination. This chain uses TRBV3-1 (or the pseudogene TRBV3-2) with TRBJ2-6; 11 positions match TRBD1. The receptor comes from an adult in good health. CDR3 sequence reads: CASSRSGTGGSGANVLTF. The CDR3 bases are TGTGCCAGCAGCCGCTCCGGGACAGGGGGCTCTGGGGCCAACGTCCTGACTTTC.